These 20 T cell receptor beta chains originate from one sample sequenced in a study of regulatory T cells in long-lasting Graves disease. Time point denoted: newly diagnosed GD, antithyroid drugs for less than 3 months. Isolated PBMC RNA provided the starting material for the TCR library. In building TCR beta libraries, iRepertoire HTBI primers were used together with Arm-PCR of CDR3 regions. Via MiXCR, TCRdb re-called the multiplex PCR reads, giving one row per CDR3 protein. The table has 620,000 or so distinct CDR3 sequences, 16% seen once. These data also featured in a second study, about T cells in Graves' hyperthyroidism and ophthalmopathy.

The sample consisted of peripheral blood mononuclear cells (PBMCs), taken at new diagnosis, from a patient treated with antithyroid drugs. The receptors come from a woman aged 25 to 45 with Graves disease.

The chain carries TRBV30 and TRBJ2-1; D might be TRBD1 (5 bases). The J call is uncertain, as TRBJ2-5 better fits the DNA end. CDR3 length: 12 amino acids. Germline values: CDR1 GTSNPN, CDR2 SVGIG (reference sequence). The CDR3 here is CAGTDRRETQYF. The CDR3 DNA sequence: TGTGCCGGAACAGACAGACGAGAGACCCAGTACTTC.

The CDR3, as DNA: TGTGCCAGCAGCAACCTCGTCGGGAAACAGGGGACCTACGAGCAGTACTTC. Protein: CASSNLVGKQGTYEQYF. The J gene is TRBJ2-7, the V gene TRBV14; 7 nucleotides match TRBD1. Unmatched junction bases numbered 15, after V lost 5 bases and J lost 2 bases. The CDR3 consists of 17 residues. Germline CDR1 SGHDN, CDR2 FVKESK.

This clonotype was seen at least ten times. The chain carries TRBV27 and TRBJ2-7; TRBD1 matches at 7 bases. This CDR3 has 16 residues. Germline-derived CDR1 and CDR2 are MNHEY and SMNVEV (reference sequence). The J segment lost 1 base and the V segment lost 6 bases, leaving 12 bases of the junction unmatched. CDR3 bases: TGTGCCAGCAGGATAGTCGGTAGACAGGGATCCTACGAGCAGTACTTC. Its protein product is CASRIVGRQGSYEQYF.

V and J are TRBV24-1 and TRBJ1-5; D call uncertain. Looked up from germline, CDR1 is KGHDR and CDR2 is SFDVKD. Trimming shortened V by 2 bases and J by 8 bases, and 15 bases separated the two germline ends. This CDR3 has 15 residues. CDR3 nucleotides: TGTGCCACCAGTGATTCCGGACGCCTGGCTGAGCCCCAGCATTTT. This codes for CATSDSGRLAEPQHF.

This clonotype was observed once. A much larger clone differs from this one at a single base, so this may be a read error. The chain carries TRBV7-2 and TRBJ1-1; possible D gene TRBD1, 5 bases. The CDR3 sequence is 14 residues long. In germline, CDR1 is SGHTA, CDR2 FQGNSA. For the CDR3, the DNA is TGTGCCAGCAGCTTACCGCGGGAGGGGACTGGAGCTTTCTTT. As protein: CASSLPREGTGAFF. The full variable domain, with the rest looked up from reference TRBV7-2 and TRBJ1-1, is GAGVSQSPSNKVTEKGKDVELRCDPISGHTALYWYRQSLGQGLEFLIYFQGNSAPDKSGLPSDRFSAERTGGSVSTLTIQRTQQEDSAVYLCASSLPREGTGAFFGQGTRLTVV.

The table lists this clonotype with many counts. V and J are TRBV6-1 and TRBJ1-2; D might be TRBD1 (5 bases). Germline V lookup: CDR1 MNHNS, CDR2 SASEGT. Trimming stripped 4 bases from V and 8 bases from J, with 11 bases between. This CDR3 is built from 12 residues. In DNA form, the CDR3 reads TGTGCCAGCAGTGGACAGCTCTTCGGCTACACCTTC. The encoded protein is CASSGQLFGYTF.

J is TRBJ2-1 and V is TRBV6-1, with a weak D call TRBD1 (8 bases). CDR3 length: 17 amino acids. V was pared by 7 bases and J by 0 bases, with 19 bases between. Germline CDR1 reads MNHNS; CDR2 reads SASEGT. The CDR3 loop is CASTKSGGGSSYNEQFF. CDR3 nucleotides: TGTGCCAGCACAAAATCAGGGGGCGGGAGCTCCTACAATGAGCAGTTCTTC.

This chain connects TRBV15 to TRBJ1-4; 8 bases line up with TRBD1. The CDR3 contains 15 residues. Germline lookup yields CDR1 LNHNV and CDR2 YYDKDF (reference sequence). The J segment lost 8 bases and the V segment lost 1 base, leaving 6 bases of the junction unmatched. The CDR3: CATSRAGTGGEKLFF. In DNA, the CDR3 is TGTGCCACCAGCAGAGCCGGGACAGGAGGAGAAAAACTGTTTTTT.

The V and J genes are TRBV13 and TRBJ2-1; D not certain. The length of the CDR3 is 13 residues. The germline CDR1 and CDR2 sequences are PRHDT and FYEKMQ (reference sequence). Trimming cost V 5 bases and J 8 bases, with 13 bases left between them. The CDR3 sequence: CASSGKNRDEQFF. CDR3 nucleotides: TGTGCCAGCAGCGGAAAGAATAGGGATGAGCAGTTCTTC.

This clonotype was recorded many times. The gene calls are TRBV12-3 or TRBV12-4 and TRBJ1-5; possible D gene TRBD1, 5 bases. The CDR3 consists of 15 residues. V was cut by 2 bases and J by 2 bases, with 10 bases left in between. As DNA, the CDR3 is TGTGCCAGCAGTTTATCAGGGATCGGCAATCAGCCCCAGCATTTT. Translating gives CASSLSGIGNQPQHF.

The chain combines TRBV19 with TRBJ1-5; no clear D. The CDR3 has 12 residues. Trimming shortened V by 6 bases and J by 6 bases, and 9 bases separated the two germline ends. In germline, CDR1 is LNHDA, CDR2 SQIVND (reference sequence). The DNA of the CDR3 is TGTGCCAGTAGGGAAGGTTCTCAGCCCCAGCATTTT. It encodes CASREGSQPQHF. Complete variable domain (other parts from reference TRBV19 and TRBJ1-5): DGGITQSPKYLFRKEGQNVTLSCEQNLNHDAMYWYRQDPGQGLRLIYYSQIVNDFQKGDIAEGYSVSREKKESFPLTVTSAQKNPTAFYLCASREGSQPQHFGDGTRLSIL.

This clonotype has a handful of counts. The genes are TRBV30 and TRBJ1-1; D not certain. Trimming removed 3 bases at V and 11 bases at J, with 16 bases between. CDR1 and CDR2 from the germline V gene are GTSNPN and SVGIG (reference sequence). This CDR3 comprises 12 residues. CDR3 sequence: CAWRGDGVKAFF. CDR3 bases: TGTGCCTGGAGAGGTGACGGAGTGAAGGCTTTCTTT.

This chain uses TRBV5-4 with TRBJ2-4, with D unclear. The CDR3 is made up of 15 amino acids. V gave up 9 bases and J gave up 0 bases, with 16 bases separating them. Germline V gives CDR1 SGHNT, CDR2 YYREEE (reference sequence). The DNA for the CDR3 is TGTGCCACCCCGCGGACGTTAATAGCCAAAAACATTCAGTACTTC. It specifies CATPRTLIAKNIQYF.

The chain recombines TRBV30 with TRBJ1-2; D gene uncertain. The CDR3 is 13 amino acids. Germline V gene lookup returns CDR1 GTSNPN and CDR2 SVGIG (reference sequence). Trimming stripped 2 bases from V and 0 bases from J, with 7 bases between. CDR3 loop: CAWSTPPNYGYTF. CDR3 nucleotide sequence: TGTGCCTGGAGTACCCCCCCTAACTATGGCTACACCTTC. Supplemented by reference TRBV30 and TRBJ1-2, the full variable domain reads SQTIHQWPATLVQPVGSPLSLECTVEGTSNPNLYWYRQAAGRGLQLLFYSVGIGQISSEVPQNLSASRPQDRQFILSSKKLLLSDSGFYLCAWSTPPNYGYTFGSGTRLTVV.

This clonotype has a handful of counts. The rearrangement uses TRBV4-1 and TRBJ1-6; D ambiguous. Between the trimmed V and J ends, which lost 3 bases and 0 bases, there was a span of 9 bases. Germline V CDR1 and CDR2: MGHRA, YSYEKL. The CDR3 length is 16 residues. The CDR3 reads CASSQTESSYNSPLHF. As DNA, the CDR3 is TGCGCCAGCAGCCAGACGGAGAGCTCCTATAATTCACCCCTCCACTTT.

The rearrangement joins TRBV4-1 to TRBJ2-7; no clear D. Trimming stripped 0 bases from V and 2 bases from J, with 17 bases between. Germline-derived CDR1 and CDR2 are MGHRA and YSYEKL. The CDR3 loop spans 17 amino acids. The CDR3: CASSQDAREALAYEQYF. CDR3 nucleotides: TGCGCCAGCAGCCAAGATGCCAGAGAAGCGTTGGCCTACGAGCAGTACTTC.

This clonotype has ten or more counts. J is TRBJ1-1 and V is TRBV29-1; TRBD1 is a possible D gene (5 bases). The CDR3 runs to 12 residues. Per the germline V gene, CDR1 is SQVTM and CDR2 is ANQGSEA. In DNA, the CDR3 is TGCAGTGGACGGCAGGGGAACACTGAAGCTTTCTTT. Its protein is CSGRQGNTEAFF.

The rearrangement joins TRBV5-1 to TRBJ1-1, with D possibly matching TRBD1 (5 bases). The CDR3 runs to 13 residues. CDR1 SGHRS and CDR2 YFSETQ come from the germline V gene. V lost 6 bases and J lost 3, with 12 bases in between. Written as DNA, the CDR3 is TGCGCCAGCATTTCGGGGCGGGACACTGAAGCTTTCTTT. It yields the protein CASISGRDTEAFF.

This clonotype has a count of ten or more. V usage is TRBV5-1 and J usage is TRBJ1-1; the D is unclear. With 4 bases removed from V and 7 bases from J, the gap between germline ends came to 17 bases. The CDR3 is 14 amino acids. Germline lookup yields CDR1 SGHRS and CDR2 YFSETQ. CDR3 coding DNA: TGCGCCAGCAGCCGGGAGGTTTCGGGCTTTGAAGCTTTCTTT. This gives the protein CASSREVSGFEAFF.

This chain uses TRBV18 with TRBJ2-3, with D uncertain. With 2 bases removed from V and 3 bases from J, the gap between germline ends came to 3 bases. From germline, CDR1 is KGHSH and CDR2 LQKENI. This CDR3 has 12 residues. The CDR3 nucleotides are TGTGCCAGCTCACCAATGACAGATACGCAGTATTTT. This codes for CASSPMTDTQYF.